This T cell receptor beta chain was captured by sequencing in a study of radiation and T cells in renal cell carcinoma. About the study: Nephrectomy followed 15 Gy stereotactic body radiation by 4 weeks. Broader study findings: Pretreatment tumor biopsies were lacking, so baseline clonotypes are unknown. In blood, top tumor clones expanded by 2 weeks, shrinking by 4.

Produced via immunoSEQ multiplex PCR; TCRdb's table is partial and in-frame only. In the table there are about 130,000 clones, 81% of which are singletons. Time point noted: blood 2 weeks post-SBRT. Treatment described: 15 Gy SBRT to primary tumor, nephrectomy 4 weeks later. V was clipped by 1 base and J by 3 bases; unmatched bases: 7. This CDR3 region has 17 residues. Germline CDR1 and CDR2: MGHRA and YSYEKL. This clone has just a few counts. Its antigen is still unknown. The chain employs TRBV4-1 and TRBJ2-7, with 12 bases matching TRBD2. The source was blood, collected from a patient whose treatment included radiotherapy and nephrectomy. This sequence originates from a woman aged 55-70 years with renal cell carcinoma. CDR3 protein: CASSQVSSGGAIYEQYF. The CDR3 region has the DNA TGCGCCAGCAGCCAAGTATCTAGCGGGGGGGCCATCTACGAGCAGTACTTC.